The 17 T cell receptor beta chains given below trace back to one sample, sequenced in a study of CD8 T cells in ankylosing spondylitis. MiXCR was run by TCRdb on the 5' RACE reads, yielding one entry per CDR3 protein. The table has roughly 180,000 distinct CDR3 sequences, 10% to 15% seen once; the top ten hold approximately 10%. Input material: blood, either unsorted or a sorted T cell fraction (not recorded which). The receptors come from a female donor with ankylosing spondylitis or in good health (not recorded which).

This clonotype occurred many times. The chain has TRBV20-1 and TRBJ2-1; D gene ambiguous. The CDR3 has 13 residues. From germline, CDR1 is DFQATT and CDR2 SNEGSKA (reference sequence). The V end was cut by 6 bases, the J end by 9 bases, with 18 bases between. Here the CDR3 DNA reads TGCAGTGCAAGTGGTCTCTTATTAGGTGAGCAGTTCTTC. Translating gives CSASGLLLGEQFF.

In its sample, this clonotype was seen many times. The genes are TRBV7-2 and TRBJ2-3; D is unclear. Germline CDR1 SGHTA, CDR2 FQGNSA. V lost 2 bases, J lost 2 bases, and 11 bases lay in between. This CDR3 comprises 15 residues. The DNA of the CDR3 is TGTGCCAGCAGCTTAAATGCCGTCTTCACAGATACGCAGTATTTT. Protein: CASSLNAVFTDTQYF.

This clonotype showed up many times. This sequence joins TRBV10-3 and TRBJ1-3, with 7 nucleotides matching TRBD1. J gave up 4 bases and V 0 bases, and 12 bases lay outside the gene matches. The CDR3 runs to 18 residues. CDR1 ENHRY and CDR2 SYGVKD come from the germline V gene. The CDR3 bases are TGTGCCATCAGTGAGTCGATCCAGGGGGGCGTGATCGGAAACACCATATATTTT. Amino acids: CAISESIQGGVIGNTIYF.

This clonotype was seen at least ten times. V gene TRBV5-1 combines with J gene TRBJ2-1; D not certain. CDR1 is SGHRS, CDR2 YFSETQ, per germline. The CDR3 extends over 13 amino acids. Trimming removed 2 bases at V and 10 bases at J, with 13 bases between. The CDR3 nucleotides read TGCGCCAGCAGCTTCCTCGATCCCCCCGAGCAGTTCTTC. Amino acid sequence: CASSFLDPPEQFF.

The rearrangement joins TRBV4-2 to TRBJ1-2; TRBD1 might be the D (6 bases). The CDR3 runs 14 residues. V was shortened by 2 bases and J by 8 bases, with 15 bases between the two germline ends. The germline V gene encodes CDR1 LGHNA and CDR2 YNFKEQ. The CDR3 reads CASSQIRGGSGYTF. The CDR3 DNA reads TGTGCCAGCAGCCAAATCAGGGGAGGATCCGGCTACACCTTC.

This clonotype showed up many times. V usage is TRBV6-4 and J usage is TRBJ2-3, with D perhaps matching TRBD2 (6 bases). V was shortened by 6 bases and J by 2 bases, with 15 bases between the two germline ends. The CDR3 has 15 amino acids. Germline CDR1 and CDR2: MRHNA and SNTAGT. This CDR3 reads CASRLSSGYTDTQYF. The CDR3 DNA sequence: TGTGCCAGCAGGCTTAGTAGCGGTTACACAGATACGCAGTATTTT.

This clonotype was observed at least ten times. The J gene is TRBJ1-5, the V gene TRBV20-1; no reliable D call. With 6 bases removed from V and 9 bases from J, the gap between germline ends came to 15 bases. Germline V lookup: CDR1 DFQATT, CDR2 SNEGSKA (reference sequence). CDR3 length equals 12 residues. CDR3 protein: CSAGRAAGPQHF. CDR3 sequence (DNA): TGCAGTGCCGGGCGGGCTGCTGGGCCCCAGCATTTT.

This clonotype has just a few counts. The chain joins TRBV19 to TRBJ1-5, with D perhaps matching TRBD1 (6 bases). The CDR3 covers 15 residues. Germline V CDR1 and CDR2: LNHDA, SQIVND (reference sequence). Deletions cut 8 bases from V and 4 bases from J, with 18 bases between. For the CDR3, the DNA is TGTGCCAGTGACGTACAGGGTTTTGGGAATCAGCCCCAGCATTTT. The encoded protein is CASDVQGFGNQPQHF. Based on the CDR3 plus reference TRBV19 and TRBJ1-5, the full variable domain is DGGITQSPKYLFRKEGQNVTLSCEQNLNHDAMYWYRQDPGQGLRLIYYSQIVNDFQKGDIAEGYSVSREKKESFPLTVTSAQKNPTAFYLCASDVQGFGNQPQHFGDGTRLSIL.

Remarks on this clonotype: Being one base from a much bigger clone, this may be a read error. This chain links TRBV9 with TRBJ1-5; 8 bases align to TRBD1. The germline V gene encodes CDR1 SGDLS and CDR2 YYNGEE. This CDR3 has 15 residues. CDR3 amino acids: CASSEQGAGNRPQHF. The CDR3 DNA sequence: TGTGCCAGCAGCGAGCAGGGGGCGGGGAATCGGCCCCAGCATTTT.

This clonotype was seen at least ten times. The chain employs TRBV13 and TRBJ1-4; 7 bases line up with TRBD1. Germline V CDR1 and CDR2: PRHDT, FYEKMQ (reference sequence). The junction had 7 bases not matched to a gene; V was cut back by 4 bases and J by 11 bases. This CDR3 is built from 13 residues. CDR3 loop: CASSSATGKKLFF. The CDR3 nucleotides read TGTGCCAGCAGCTCCGCGACAGGGAAGAAACTGTTTTTT. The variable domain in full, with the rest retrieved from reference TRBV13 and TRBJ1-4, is AAGVIQSPRHLIKEKRETATLKCYPIPRHDTVYWYQQGPGQDPQFLISFYEKMQSDKGSIPDRFSAQQFSDYHSELNMSSLELGDSALYFCASSSATGKKLFFGSGTQLSVL.

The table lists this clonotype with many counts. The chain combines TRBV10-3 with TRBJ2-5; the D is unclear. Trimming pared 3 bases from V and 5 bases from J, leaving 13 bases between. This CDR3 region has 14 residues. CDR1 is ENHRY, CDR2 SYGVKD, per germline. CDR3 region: CAISDATSPETQYF. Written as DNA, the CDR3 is TGTGCCATCAGTGACGCGACAAGTCCGGAGACCCAGTACTTC.

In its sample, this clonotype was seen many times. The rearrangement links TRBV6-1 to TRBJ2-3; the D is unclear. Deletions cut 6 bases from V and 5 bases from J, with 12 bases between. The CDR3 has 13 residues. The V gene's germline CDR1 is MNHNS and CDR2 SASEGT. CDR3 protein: CASSLYPRDTQYF. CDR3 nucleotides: TGTGCCAGCAGCCTATACCCTAGAGATACGCAGTATTTT.

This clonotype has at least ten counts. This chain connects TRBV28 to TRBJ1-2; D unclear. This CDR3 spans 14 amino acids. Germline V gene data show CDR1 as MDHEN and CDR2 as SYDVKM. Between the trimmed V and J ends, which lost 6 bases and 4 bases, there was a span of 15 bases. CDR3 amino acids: CASSPPGRIYGYTF. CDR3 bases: TGTGCCAGCAGCCCCCCGGGTCGCATCTATGGCTACACCTTC.

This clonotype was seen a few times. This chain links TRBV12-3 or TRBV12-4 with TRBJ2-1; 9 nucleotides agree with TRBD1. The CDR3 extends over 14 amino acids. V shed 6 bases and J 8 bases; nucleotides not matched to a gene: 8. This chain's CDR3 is CASSRDRVRDEQFF. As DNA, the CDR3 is TGTGCCAGCAGCCGGGACAGGGTTCGGGATGAGCAGTTCTTC.

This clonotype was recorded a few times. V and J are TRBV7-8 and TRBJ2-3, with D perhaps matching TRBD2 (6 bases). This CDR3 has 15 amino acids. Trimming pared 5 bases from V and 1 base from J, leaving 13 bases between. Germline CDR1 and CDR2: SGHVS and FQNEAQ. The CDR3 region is CASSESGPRTDTQYF. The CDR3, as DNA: TGTGCCAGCAGCGAGAGCGGGCCCCGCACAGATACGCAGTATTTT.

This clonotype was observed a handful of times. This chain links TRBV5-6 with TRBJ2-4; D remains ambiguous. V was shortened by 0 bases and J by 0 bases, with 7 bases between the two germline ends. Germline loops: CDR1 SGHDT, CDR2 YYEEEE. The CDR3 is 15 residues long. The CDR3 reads CASSLGLLAKNIQYF. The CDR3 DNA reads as TGTGCCAGCAGCTTGGGACTCCTAGCCAAAAACATTCAGTACTTC.

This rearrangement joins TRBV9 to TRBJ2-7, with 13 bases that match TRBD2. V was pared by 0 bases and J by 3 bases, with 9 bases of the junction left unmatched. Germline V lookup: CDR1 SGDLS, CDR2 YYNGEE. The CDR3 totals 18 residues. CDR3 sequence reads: CASSVGTSGGPGGYEQYF. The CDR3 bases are TGTGCCAGCAGCGTAGGGACTAGCGGGGGCCCCGGTGGCTACGAGCAGTACTTC.